The next 14 T cell receptor beta chains were all read from a single sample in a study of blood T cell repertoires in COVID-19. Method: immunoSEQ multiplex PCR; TCRdb's copy keeps in-frame clones and lacks some. The sample has fewer than 400,000 clones, over 80% seen once. The sequenced sample was PBMCs or T cells enriched from blood (not recorded which). The source of these receptors is a man aged 25 to 40 who had recovered from COVID-19.

The count of this clone is one. The chain carries TRBV7-8 and TRBJ2-7, with 9 bases lining up with TRBD1. After removal of 1 base from V and 6 bases from J, the junction contained 16 bases not matched to a gene. CDR3 length: 18 residues. CDR1 is SGHVS and CDR2 is FQNEAQ in the germline V gene. CDR3 in DNA: TGTGCCAGCAGCTTAGTCCCGGGACAGGGAATGATACGTGGCGAGCAGTACTTC. It codes for CASSLVPGQGMIRGEQYF.

The V and J genes are TRBV28 and TRBJ2-2; TRBD1 matches at 9 bases. Germline loops: CDR1 MDHEN, CDR2 SYDVKM. This CDR3 contains 14 residues. V shed 8 bases, J shed 3 bases, and the junction held 4 bases outside the gene matches. The CDR3 here is CASRRQGDTGELFF. The CDR3 region has the DNA TGTGCCAGCCGGAGACAGGGGGACACCGGGGAGCTGTTTTTT. Drawing the rest from reference TRBV28 and TRBJ2-2, the complete variable domain is DVKVTQSSRYLVKRTGEKVFLECVQDMDHENMFWYRQDPGLGLRLIYFSYDVKMKEKGDIPEGYSVSREKKERFSLILESASTNQTSMYLCASRRQGDTGELFFGEGSRLTVL.

V gene TRBV28 combines with J gene TRBJ2-3; D possibly corresponds to TRBD2 (6 bases). Trimming cost V 4 bases and J 3 bases, with 14 bases left between them. The germline gives CDR1 MDHEN, CDR2 SYDVKM. The CDR3 is 15 amino acids. CDR3 residues: CASSSQGGGTDTQYF. CDR3 bases: TGTGCCAGCAGTTCCCAGGGAGGTGGGACAGATACGCAGTATTTT.

V usage is TRBV25-1 and J usage is TRBJ2-7, with a tentative D call TRBD1 (6 bases). This CDR3 comprises 14 residues. V was shortened by 3 bases and J by 2 bases, with 11 bases between the two germline ends. The germline CDR1 and CDR2 sequences are MGHDK and SYGVNS. CDR3 DNA sequence: TGTGCCAGCAGTGATCAGGGGCCCACCTACGAGCAGTACTTC. Encoded protein: CASSDQGPTYEQYF.

V is TRBV5-6 and J is TRBJ2-7, with 9 bases matching TRBD1. After removal of 3 bases from V and 4 bases from J, the junction contained 8 bases not matched to a gene. CDR1 is SGHDT, CDR2 YYEEEE, per germline. The CDR3 is 15 amino acids. The CDR3 here is CASSSSRDRVYEQYF. CDR3 DNA sequence: TGTGCCAGCAGCTCGAGCCGGGACAGGGTTTACGAGCAGTACTTC. The whole variable domain, filled in from reference TRBV5-6 and TRBJ2-7, reads DAGVTQSPTHLIKTRGQQVTLRCSPKSGHDTVSWYQQALGQGPQFIFQYYEEEERQRGNFPDRFSGHQFPNYSSELNVNALLLGDSALYLCASSSSRDRVYEQYFGPGTRLTVT.

The rearrangement links TRBV7-8 to TRBJ1-6; 9 bases line up with TRBD1. CDR3 length: 15 residues. Trimming cost V 4 bases and J 8 bases; bases outside gene matches: 6. Per germline, CDR1 SGHVS and CDR2 FQNEAQ. This CDR3 reads CASSSGTGSHSPLHF. CDR3 nucleotides: TGTGCCAGCAGCTCCGGGACAGGGAGCCATTCACCCCTCCACTTT. Variable domain in full (rest from reference TRBV7-8 and TRBJ1-6): GAGVSQSPRYKVAKRGQDVALRCDPISGHVSLFWYQQALGQGPEFLTYFQNEAQLDKSGLPSDRFFAERPEGSVSTLKIQRTQQEDSAVYLCASSSGTGSHSPLHFGNGTRLTVT.

The CDR3 region is CASSLVQDYGYTF. The CDR3 bases are TGTGCCAGCAGCTTGGTACAGGACTATGGCTACACCTTC. The V and J genes are TRBV5-4 and TRBJ1-2; D is perhaps TRBD1 (5 bases). CDR1 and CDR2 (germline): SGHNT, YYREEE (reference sequence). The V gene lost 0 bases and the J gene lost 3 bases, with 6 bases spanning the gap. The CDR3 covers 13 residues.

The rearrangement links TRBV5-5 to TRBJ2-2, with TRBD2 matching 16 bases. The junction had 11 bases not matched to a gene; V was cut back by 5 bases and J by 1 base. Per germline, CDR1 SGHKS and CDR2 YYEKEE (reference sequence). The CDR3 totals 20 residues. CDR3 sequence (DNA): TGTGCCAGCAGTTCCACGGGGACTAGCGGGGGGGCCTTGAACACCGGGGAGCTGTTTTTT. Protein product: CASSSTGTSGGALNTGELFF. The full variable domain, in which reference TRBV5-5 and TRBJ2-2 provide the parts outside the CDR3, is DAGVTQSPTHLIKTRGQQVTLRCSPISGHKSVSWYQQVLGQGPQFIFQYYEKEERGRGNFPDRFSARQFPNYSSELNVNALLLGDSALYLCASSSTGTSGGALNTGELFFGEGSRLTVL.

The chain has TRBV18 and TRBJ1-3, with TRBD1 as a possible D gene (6 bases). The CDR3 covers 18 residues. Trimming stripped 2 bases from V and 0 bases from J, with 17 bases between. Germline lookup yields CDR1 KGHSH and CDR2 LQKENI. The CDR3 DNA follows: TGTGCCAGCTCACCATCGACAGGTGGTTCTATCTCTGGAAACACCATATATTTT. Translation gives CASSPSTGGSISGNTIYF.

The chain carries TRBV10-3 and TRBJ2-7; D is perhaps TRBD1 (8 bases). Germline values: CDR1 ENHRY, CDR2 SYGVKD. Trimming stripped 5 bases from V and 6 bases from J, with 14 bases between. This CDR3 has 13 amino acids. As DNA, the CDR3 is TGTGCCATCAGTATTTACAGGGGGGGCGAGCAGTACTTC. It yields the protein CAISIYRGGEQYF.

Only one count was recorded for this clone. V usage is TRBV11-2 and J usage is TRBJ2-1, with 8 bases matching TRBD1. The germline V gene encodes CDR1 SGHAT and CDR2 FQNNGV. The CDR3 is 16 residues long. Losses at the gene ends were 6 bases for V and 1 base for J; bases not matched to a gene: 8. CDR3 residues: CASRQTGTGSYNEQFF. Written as DNA, the CDR3 is TGTGCCAGCAGACAAACCGGGACAGGATCCTACAATGAGCAGTTCTTC. The variable domain in full, with the rest retrieved from reference TRBV11-2 and TRBJ2-1, is EAGVAQSPRYKIIEKRQSVAFWCNPISGHATLYWYQQILGQGPKLLIQFQNNGVVDDSQLPKDRFSAERLKGVDSTLKIQPAKLEDSAVYLCASRQTGTGSYNEQFFGPGTRLTVL.

The gene calls are TRBV19 and TRBJ1-5; a weak D match, TRBD1 (6 bases). The CDR3 has 15 amino acids. V shed 9 bases and J shed 2 bases, with 17 bases lying between them. Germline assignment: CDR1 LNHDA and CDR2 SQIVND (reference sequence). The CDR3 bases are TGTGCCAGCCGCCCGGGGGGCGTGGGCAATCAGCCCCAGCATTTT. It codes for CASRPGGVGNQPQHF.

The genes are TRBV7-9 and TRBJ2-5, with D possibly TRBD1 on 5 matching bases. Deletions cut 3 bases from V and 1 base from J, with 12 bases between. The CDR3 contains 15 residues. Germline V gene lookup returns CDR1 SEHNR and CDR2 FQNEAQ (reference sequence). CDR3 DNA sequence: TGTGCCAGCAGCTTCTTGGCAGGGCGCCAAGAGACCCAGTACTTC. Translating it yields CASSFLAGRQETQYF.

J is TRBJ1-1 and V is TRBV28; TRBD1 matches 10 bases. Trimming removed 4 bases from V and 3 bases from J; junction bases left unmatched: 8. The CDR3 has 16 residues. Per the germline V gene, CDR1 is MDHEN and CDR2 is SYDVKM. DNA for the CDR3: TGTGCCAGCAGTTCCCCTTGGACAGGGGGATACACTGAAGCTTTCTTT. Translating gives CASSSPWTGGYTEAFF.